The T cell receptor beta chain under discussion was sequenced for a study of T-cell memory formation after mild COVID-19. About the research overall: TCR clusters were mostly confined to one donor each. Study-level points and caveats: Clones that shrank (day 15 to 85) were balanced CD4/CD8, whereas later expanders leaned CD4+. The appearance of some responding clones in pre-infection memory suggested that cross-reactive memory joined.

Researchers used 5'RACE with constant-segment primers to make TCR alpha and TCR beta cDNA libraries that carry sample barcodes and UMIs. A single record per CDR3 protein comes from TCRdb applying MiXCR to the 5' RACE reads. The sample includes about 140,000 distinct CDR3 sequences, around 27% of them seen just once. About this clonotype itself: Its specificity is not known.

Germline V CDR1 and CDR2: SGHAT, FQNNGV. J was trimmed by 8 bases and V by 5 bases; bases with no gene match: 5. This CDR3 is built from 13 residues. J is TRBJ1-4 and V is TRBV11-2; 7 bases line up with TRBD1. Sequenced: PBMCs or a T cell subset sorted from them (not recorded which). The TCR comes from an adult woman who had mild COVID-19 (a few samples of this study predate the infection). Cell type and time point are not known. This CDR3 is CASSREGAEKLFF. The DNA for the CDR3 is TGTGCCAGCAGCCGGGAGGGGGCAGAAAAACTGTTTTTT.